What follows are 25 T cell receptor beta chains derived from one specimen sequenced in a study of cytomegalovirus exposure and HLA in healthy donors. Use of 60 Vbeta and 13 Jbeta primers characterized the PCR. Repertoires were generated with immunoSEQ multiplex PCR, while TCRdb's copy carries only in-frame clones and drops some. The sample has 95,000 to 110,000 clones; roughly 79% are singletons. Specimen: PBMCs. These TCRs come from a man between 60 and 75 years old in good health and CMV-seropositive.

In its sample, this clone was seen once. The genes are TRBV30 and TRBJ1-1; D is unresolved. Trimming pared 3 bases from V and 8 bases from J, leaving 19 bases between. CDR1 is GTSNPN, CDR2 SVGIG, per germline (reference sequence). CDR3 length: 14 amino acids. CDR3 DNA: TGTGCCTGGAGCCCCTGGACTGGCGAAGGAGAAGCTTTCTTT. Its translation is CAWSPWTGEGEAFF.

The CDR3 protein is CASSYLPRDTEAFF. CDR3 bases: TGTGCCAGCAGCTACCTCCCGAGGGACACTGAAGCTTTCTTT. The chain combines TRBV7-8 with TRBJ1-1, with D uncertain. The V end was cut by 4 bases, the J end by 3 bases, with 12 bases between. Germline V gives CDR1 SGHVS, CDR2 FQNEAQ. The CDR3 spans 14 residues. Full variable domain (outside the CDR3, taken from reference TRBV7-8 and TRBJ1-1): GAGVSQSPRYKVAKRGQDVALRCDPISGHVSLFWYQQALGQGPEFLTYFQNEAQLDKSGLPSDRFFAERPEGSVSTLKIQRTQQEDSAVYLCASSYLPRDTEAFFGQGTRLTVV.

This chain connects TRBV6-5 to TRBJ1-5; TRBD1 matches 8 bases. The germline gives CDR1 MNHEY, CDR2 SVGAGI. This CDR3 contains 14 residues. Trimming at V came to 5 bases and at J to 6 bases, leaving 6 bases not matched to a gene. CDR3 bases: TGTGCCAGCAGTCAAGGGACAGGCGGTCAGCCCCAGCATTTT. Translated, it gives CASSQGTGGQPQHF.

This chain links TRBV2 with TRBJ1-2, with D maybe TRBD1 (6 bases). CDR1 is SNHLY and CDR2 is FYNNEI in the germline V gene. V lost 4 bases, J lost 0 bases, and 18 bases lay in between. The CDR3 contains 17 residues. CDR3 in amino acids: CASSGLPGQRANYGYTF. The CDR3 region has the DNA TGTGCCAGCAGTGGGCTTCCTGGACAGAGAGCTAACTATGGCTACACCTTC.

The chain couples TRBV27 to TRBJ1-2; 8 nucleotides line up with TRBD1. The ends lost 3 bases at V and 8 bases at J; junction bases unmatched: 8. CDR1 MNHEY and CDR2 SMNVEV come from the germline V gene (reference sequence). This CDR3 comprises 14 residues. CDR3 bases: TGTGCCAGCAGTTTCCGAGACAGGGGCGGAGGCTACACCTTC. This codes for CASSFRDRGGGYTF.

This sequence joins TRBV5-4 and TRBJ2-5; D is undetermined. Germline CDR1 and CDR2: SGHNT and YYREEE (reference sequence). The CDR3 has 14 amino acids. Trimming left V 3 bases short and J 3 bases short, with 12 bases between. For the CDR3, the DNA is TGTGCCAGCAGCTCCAAAGGTGGAGAAGAGACCCAGTACTTC. Translation: CASSSKGGEETQYF.

The chain employs TRBV2 and TRBJ2-1; 11 bases align to TRBD1. Germline CDR1 SNHLY, CDR2 FYNNEI. This CDR3 region has 16 residues. V dropped 6 bases and J dropped 8; count of bases not matched to a gene: 12. Here the CDR3 reads CASRKGRTGGNDEQFF. The DNA of the CDR3 is TGTGCCAGCAGGAAGGGGAGGACAGGGGGCAACGATGAGCAGTTCTTC.

In its sample, this clone was seen once. The rearrangement uses TRBV9 and TRBJ1-2; 10 bases agree with TRBD1. The germline CDR1 and CDR2 sequences are SGDLS and YYNGEE. V lost 0 bases and J lost 8; bases outside the gene matches: 13. This CDR3 spans 17 amino acids. CDR3 protein: CASSVGDQDRGLSGYTF. The CDR3 DNA reads TGTGCCAGCAGCGTAGGGGACCAAGACAGGGGGCTGAGCGGCTACACCTTC.

This clone was recorded only once. The V call is TRBV18, the J call TRBJ1-6; 7 bases are shared with TRBD1. CDR1 and CDR2 (germline): KGHSH, LQKENI. The CDR3 runs to 13 residues. The trim removed 4 bases at V and 10 bases at J, leaving 4 bases unmatched. The CDR3 is CASSRDRESPLHF. The CDR3 DNA reads TGTGCCAGCTCACGAGACAGGGAATCACCCCTCCACTTT.

This clone appeared a single time. The gene calls are TRBV29-1 and TRBJ1-1; 9 bases are shared with TRBD1. Trimming cost V 4 bases and J 4 bases; bases outside gene matches: 10. Germline loops: CDR1 SQVTM, CDR2 ANQGSEA. CDR3 size: 15 residues. This chain's CDR3 is CSVVGQGGWSTEAFF. The CDR3 DNA is TGCAGCGTTGTGGGACAGGGAGGTTGGTCCACTGAAGCTTTCTTT.

J is TRBJ2-7 and V is TRBV7-2; TRBD1 aligns across 9 bases. The germline gives CDR1 SGHTA, CDR2 FQGNSA. CDR3 length: 15 residues. Trimming removed 1 base from V and 4 bases from J; junction bases left unmatched: 5. CDR3 amino acids: CASSLGGTGRYEQYF. In DNA form, the CDR3 reads TGTGCCAGCAGCTTAGGGGGGACAGGGCGTTACGAGCAGTACTTC.

This sequence joins TRBV10-3 and TRBJ2-7; 9 nucleotides line up with TRBD1. The CDR3 has 12 amino acids. The germline V gene has CDR1 ENHRY and CDR2 SYGVKD. The V and J ends lost 8 bases and 5 bases, in that order; junction bases with no gene match: 4. CDR3 sequence (DNA): TGTGCCATCCTGGGACAGGGTAACGAGCAGTACTTC. Protein: CAILGQGNEQYF.

This rearrangement joins TRBV5-4 to TRBJ2-7; D possibly corresponds to TRBD1 (6 bases). The CDR3 is 14 residues long. Trimming cost V 4 bases and J 6 bases, with 17 bases left between them. Germline V gene sequence: CDR1 SGHNT, CDR2 YYREEE (reference sequence). DNA for the CDR3: TGTGCCAGCAGCGTATCCGGGACATCAGCCGAGCAGTACTTC. This sequence encodes CASSVSGTSAEQYF.

The CDR3 DNA is TGTGCCAGTAGTCCGAGACAGGACCAAGAGACCCAGTACTTC. It yields the protein CASSPRQDQETQYF. The V call is TRBV19, the J call TRBJ2-5; a weak D match, TRBD1 (6 bases). Trimming took 5 bases from V and 0 from J, leaving 10 bases between them. The CDR3 runs to 14 residues. CDR1 is LNHDA and CDR2 is SQIVND in the germline V gene (reference sequence).

This clone was observed a handful of times. This chain connects TRBV6-5 to TRBJ1-2, with D possibly matching TRBD1 (5 bases). CDR3 length equals 14 residues. V lost 6 bases and J lost 3, with 14 bases in between. CDR1 is MNHEY and CDR2 is SVGAGI in the germline V gene. The chain's CDR3 is CASRPAGVYYGYTF. In DNA, the CDR3 is TGTGCCAGCAGACCGGCGGGGGTCTACTATGGCTACACCTTC.

The V gene is TRBV2, the J gene TRBJ2-2; D may be TRBD1 (5 bases). The CDR3 sequence is 16 residues long. V was pared by 7 bases and J by 2 bases, with 17 bases between. The germline V gene encodes CDR1 SNHLY and CDR2 FYNNEI. DNA of the CDR3: TGTGCCAGCAATAGGGGAAAGATTAAAAACACCGGGGAGCTGTTTTTT. It translates to CASNRGKIKNTGELFF.

This chain connects TRBV6-1 to TRBJ2-7; 8 nucleotides align to TRBD1. The length of the CDR3 is 12 residues. Germline V lookup: CDR1 MNHNS, CDR2 SASEGT. V lost 7 bases, J lost 6 bases, and 5 bases stayed unmatched. CDR3 in amino acids: CASKRTGTEQYF. CDR3 DNA sequence: TGTGCCAGCAAACGGACAGGGACCGAGCAGTACTTC.

The sample holds a few counts of this clone. V gene TRBV5-1 combines with J gene TRBJ2-3, with a possible D match to TRBD2 (5 bases). The CDR3 runs to 15 residues. Between the trimmed V and J ends, which lost 0 bases and 1 base, there was a span of 9 bases. The germline CDR1 and CDR2 sequences are SGHRS and YFSETQ. In DNA form, the CDR3 reads TGCGCCAGCAGCTTGGAGCCCGGGGGCACAGATACGCAGTATTTT. This encodes CASSLEPGGTDTQYF. The full variable domain, rest sourced from reference TRBV5-1 and TRBJ2-3, is KAGVTQTPRYLIKTRGQQVTLSCSPISGHRSVSWYQQTPGQGLQFLFEYFSETQRNKGNFPGRFSGRQFSNSRSEMNVSTLELGDSALYLCASSLEPGGTDTQYFGPGTRLTVL.

This clone has a count of ten or more. The genes are TRBV4-1 and TRBJ1-1; the D gene is possibly TRBD1 (5 bases). V was pared by 4 bases and J by 0 bases, with 18 bases between. The CDR3 has 17 residues. Germline V gene data show CDR1 as MGHRA and CDR2 as YSYEKL. This CDR3 reads CASSRQGLSLLNTEAFF. The CDR3 nucleotides are TGCGCCAGCAGCCGCCAGGGACTTTCCCTTCTGAACACTGAAGCTTTCTTT.

The V gene is TRBV6-4, the J gene TRBJ2-3; TRBD2 matches at 12 bases. Germline V CDR1 and CDR2: MRHNA, SNTAGT. J was trimmed by 3 bases and V by 0 bases; bases with no gene match: 4. The CDR3 totals 17 residues. The CDR3 DNA reads TGTGCCAGCAGTGACTCGATACTAGCGGGGGGAACAGATACGCAGTATTTT. The encoded protein is CASSDSILAGGTDTQYF.

The chain carries TRBV2 and TRBJ2-2, with 9 bases aligning to TRBD1. This CDR3 has 13 residues. V shed 5 bases and J 6 bases; nucleotides not matched to a gene: 1. Per germline, CDR1 SNHLY and CDR2 FYNNEI. This CDR3 reads CASSRQGAGELFF. The CDR3 DNA reads as TGTGCCAGCAGTAGACAGGGGGCCGGGGAGCTGTTTTTT.

The chain couples TRBV18 to TRBJ2-7; D gene uncertain. From germline, CDR1 is KGHSH and CDR2 LQKENI. The V end lost 5 bases, the J end lost 4 bases, and 6 bases lay between the germline ends. This CDR3 contains 11 residues. CDR3 DNA sequence: TGTGCCAGCTCAATTACATACGAGCAGTACTTC. Encoded protein: CASSITYEQYF.

The chain joins TRBV2 to TRBJ1-2; D may be TRBD1 (5 bases). The V gene lost 6 bases and the J gene lost 4 bases, with 15 bases spanning the gap. Germline V gene sequence: CDR1 SNHLY, CDR2 FYNNEI. The CDR3 length is 14 residues. CDR3 in amino acids: CASRRQSSGYGYTF. DNA for the CDR3: TGTGCCAGCAGGAGACAGTCCTCGGGCTATGGCTACACCTTC.

This clone was counted only a few times. This chain connects TRBV18 to TRBJ1-2, with D uncertain. This CDR3 has 13 residues. V gave up 2 bases and J gave up 6 bases, with 10 bases separating them. Germline V CDR1 and CDR2: KGHSH, LQKENI. As DNA, the CDR3 is TGTGCCAGCTCACCAAATCTGTCCGATGGCTACACCTTC. Amino acid sequence: CASSPNLSDGYTF.

This chain connects TRBV7-9 to TRBJ2-4; the match to TRBD2 covers 7 bases. This CDR3 contains 17 residues. V shed 1 base and J 5 bases; nucleotides not matched to a gene: 11. CDR1 is SEHNR, CDR2 FQNEAQ, per germline (reference sequence). For the CDR3, the DNA is TGTGCCAGCAGCTTAGGGTTTGGCGGGGGTCACCAAAACATTCAGTACTTC. Its protein product is CASSLGFGGGHQNIQYF.